These T cell receptor beta chains were read from a single sample in a study of graft-versus-host responses after intestinal transplantation. Sequencing used immunoSEQ multiplex PCR; TCRdb keeps in-frame clones, though not all of them. The profile shows some 1,600 clones, under 95% of them singletons. The sample was PBMCs, taken 8 days after intestinal transplant. The receptors were gathered from a human patient who received an intestinal transplant, so some T cells may come from the graft donor. The CDR3 runs from the conserved cysteine through the conserved F or W. The D gene is left open where the match is weak. Size is stated for part of the rows, as once, few or many counts, or as a class when the clone is expanded.

size	J	V	D	CDR3	DNA
-	TRBJ2-7	TRBV11-3	-	CASSSPLNEQYF	TGTGCCAGCAGCTCACCCCTCAACGAGCAGTACTTC
-	TRBJ2-4	TRBV6-5	-	CASSYSSRVAKNIQYF	TGTGCCAGCAGTTACAGCAGCAGAGTAGCCAAAAACATTCAGTACTTC
once	TRBJ2-5	TRBV5-1	-	CASRVGAETQYF	TGCGCCAGCAGGGTAGGGGCGGAGACCCAGTACTTC
-	TRBJ2-7	TRBV11-2	-	CASSRRSTSFYEQYF	TGTGCCAGCAGCCGCCGAAGTACGTCCTTCTACGAGCAGTACTTC
-	TRBJ2-1	TRBV9	-	CASSPGDIGNEQFF	TGTGCCAGCAGCCCGGGGGACATCGGGAATGAGCAGTTCTTC
-	TRBJ2-1	TRBV27	-	CASSAYAGSYNEQFF	TGTGCCAGCAGTGCTTACGCCGGCTCCTACAATGAGCAGTTCTTC
once	TRBJ2-7	TRBV15	TRBD2	CATSRVANLPWGLAGDLYEQYF	TGTGCCACCAGCAGAGTTGCTAACCTCCCCTGGGGACTAGCGGGAGACCTCTACGAGCAGTACTTC
-	TRBJ2-3	TRBV10-1	TRBD2	CASSGLVVAGVSDTQYF	TGCGCCAGCAGTGGTCTTGTGGTAGCGGGAGTATCAGATACGCAGTATTTT
-	TRBJ2-7	TRBV28	-	CASSFGRYWGSREQYF	TGTGCCAGCAGCTTCGGACGCTATTGGGGGTCCCGGGAGCAGTACTTC
-	TRBJ1-1	TRBV6-1	-	CASSEMRAMNTEAFF	TGTGCCAGCAGTGAAATGCGGGCTATGAACACTGAAGCTTTCTTT
-	TRBJ1-2	TRBV25-1	-	CASSEGGSRYTF	TGTGCCAGCAGTGAAGGGGGCAGTCGCTACACCTTC
few	TRBJ1-2	TRBV4-1	-	CASSQGGVNYGYTF	TGCGCCAGCAGCCAAGGCGGAGTTAACTATGGCTACACCTTC
-	TRBJ1-5	TRBV12-5	-	CASGSNNQPQHF	TGTGCTAGTGGTTCCAACAATCAGCCCCAGCATTTT
once	TRBJ2-1	TRBV7-9	-	CASSNSISGFNEQFF	TGTGCCAGCAGCAACTCCATTTCAGGGTTCAATGAGCAGTTCTTC
once	TRBJ1-2	TRBV4-1	-	CASSQGRARYGYTF	TGCGCCAGCAGCCAAGGCAGGGCCCGATATGGCTACACCTTC
-	TRBJ2-2	TRBV7-3	-	CASSLGPGWENTGELFF	TGTGCCAGCAGCTTAGGCCCGGGGTGGGAGAACACCGGGGAGCTGTTTTTT
-	TRBJ1-6	TRBV5-4	-	CASSLWGFNLEDLHF	TGTGCCAGCAGCTTATGGGGCTTTAATTTGGAGGACCTCCACTTT
-	TRBJ2-5	TRBV13	-	CASSLVGGALRETQYF	TGTGCCAGCAGCTTAGTGGGGGGAGCCTTACGAGAGACCCAGTACTTC
-	TRBJ2-7	TRBV21-1	-	CASRLAIATRLDEQYF	TGTGCCAGCAGGCTTGCGATAGCTACACGTTTAGACGAGCAGTACTTC
-	TRBJ2-7	TRBV6-1	TRBD2	CASIRAGAAYEQYF	TGTGCCAGCATCAGAGCGGGAGCGGCCTACGAGCAGTACTTC
-	TRBJ1-4	TRBV5-1	-	CASSLDGFTNEKLFF	TGCGCCAGCAGCTTGGACGGGTTCACTAATGAAAAACTGTTTTTT
-	TRBJ1-2	TRBV19	TRBD1	CASRQRDRGSGYTF	TGTGCCAGTAGACAGAGGGACAGGGGGTCTGGCTACACCTTC
-	TRBJ1-2	TRBV7-1	-	CASSNPPREGKTYGYTF	TGTGCCAGCAGCAACCCGCCTCGGGAGGGAAAGACCTATGGCTACACCTTC
-	TRBJ2-5	TRBV6-1	-	CASGMAAQETQYF	TGTGCCAGCGGTATGGCAGCCCAAGAGACCCAGTACTTC
-	TRBJ2-3	TRBV6-4	TRBD2	CASSLTSGITDTQYF	TGTGCCAGCAGCCTGACTAGCGGGATCACAGATACGCAGTATTTT
-	TRBJ1-2	TRBV4-1	-	CASSQVWGGNNYGYTF	TGCGCCAGCAGCCAAGTTTGGGGCGGCAATAACTATGGCTACACCTTC
-	TRBJ2-6	TRBV29-1	-	CSAELPSLSGANVLTF	TGCAGCGCTGAACTGCCCTCCCTCTCTGGGGCCAACGTCCTGACTTTC
-	TRBJ2-2	TRBV19	-	CASSDPAGELFF	TGTGCCAGTAGCGATCCAGCCGGGGAGCTGTTTTTT
-	TRBJ1-4	TRBV5-4	-	CASSLGGGGEKLFF	TGTGCCAGCAGCTTGGGGGGCGGAGGTGAAAAACTGTTTTTT
-	TRBJ2-1	TRBV10-2	TRBD2	CASSTGLVFFF	TGCGCCAGCAGTACCGGACTAGTGTTTTTCTTC
-	TRBJ2-2	TRBV6-4	TRBD1	CASSEGQDTGELFF	TGTGCCAGCAGTGAAGGACAGGACACCGGGGAGCTGTTTTTT
-	TRBJ2-1	TRBV6-4	-	CASSDSPGGPYNEQFF	TGTGCCAGCAGTGACTCGCCGGGGGGCCCCTACAATGAGCAGTTCTTC
-	TRBJ1-1	TRBV6-5	TRBD1	CASSYVRGRAFF	TGTGCCAGCAGTTACGTCAGGGGGCGAGCTTTCTTT
-	TRBJ2-1	TRBV19	-	CASGNNEQFF	TGTGCCAGCGGAAACAATGAGCAGTTCTTC
-	TRBJ1-2	TRBV2	-	CASSAGRLYGYTF	TGTGCCAGCAGCGCGGGGCGTCTCTATGGCTACACCTTC
-	TRBJ2-1	TRBV21-1	-	CASRKALAHHSDNEQFF	TGTGCCAGCAGGAAGGCATTAGCACACCATTCCGACAATGAGCAGTTCTTC
-	TRBJ2-1	TRBV7-9	TRBD1	CASSRRGNEQFF	TGTGCCAGCAGCCGCAGGGGGAATGAGCAGTTCTTC
few	TRBJ1-1	TRBV4-1	-	CASSQWGGAEAFF	TGCGCCAGCAGCCAATGGGGTGGGGCTGAAGCTTTCTTT
-	TRBJ2-5	TRBV7-3	-	CASSRDGTQETQYF	TGTGCCAGCAGCCGGGACGGGACCCAAGAGACCCAGTACTTC
once	TRBJ2-2	TRBV6-5	-	CASSLRENTGELFF	TGTGCCAGCAGTTTGAGGGAGAACACCGGGGAGCTGTTTTTT
-	TRBJ2-7	TRBV7-8	TRBD2	CASSARVAGGGEQYF	TGTGCCAGCAGCGCCCGGGTAGCGGGAGGAGGCGAGCAGTACTTC
-	TRBJ2-2	TRBV30	-	CAWSVQIEDTGELFF	TGTGCCTGGAGTGTACAGATCGAGGACACCGGGGAGCTGTTTTTT
-	TRBJ2-1	TRBV5-1	-	CASRDGVSSYNEQFF	TGCGCCAGCAGGGACGGAGTCAGCTCCTACAATGAGCAGTTCTTC
-	TRBJ2-2	TRBV27	-	CASNYAGGGTGELFF	TGTGCCAGCAACTACGCCGGGGGCGGCACCGGGGAGCTGTTTTTT
-	TRBJ2-5	TRBV2	-	CASRDSAAETQYF	TGTGCCAGCAGGGACAGTGCCGCGGAGACCCAGTACTTC
once	TRBJ2-2	TRBV4-1	TRBD2	CASSQGTSGGFQGELFF	TGCGCCAGCAGCCAAGGGACTAGCGGCGGCTTTCAAGGGGAGCTGTTTTTT